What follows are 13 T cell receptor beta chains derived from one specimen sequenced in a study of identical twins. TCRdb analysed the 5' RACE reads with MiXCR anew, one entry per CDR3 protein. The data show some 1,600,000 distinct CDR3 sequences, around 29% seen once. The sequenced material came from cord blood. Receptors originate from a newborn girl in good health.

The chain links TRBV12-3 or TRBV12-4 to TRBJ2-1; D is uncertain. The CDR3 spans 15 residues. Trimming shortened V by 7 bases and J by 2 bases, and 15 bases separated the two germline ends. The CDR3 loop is CASTTVRGPYNEQFF. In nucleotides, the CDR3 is TGTGCCAGCACCACAGTGCGTGGGCCCTACAATGAGCAGTTCTTC.

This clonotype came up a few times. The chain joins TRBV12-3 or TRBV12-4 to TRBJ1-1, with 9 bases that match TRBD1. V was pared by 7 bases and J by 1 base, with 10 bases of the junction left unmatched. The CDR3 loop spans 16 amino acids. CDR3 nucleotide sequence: TGTGCCAGCACGTCCCGGGACAGGGTAAGGAACACTGAAGCTTTCTTT. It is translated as CASTSRDRVRNTEAFF.

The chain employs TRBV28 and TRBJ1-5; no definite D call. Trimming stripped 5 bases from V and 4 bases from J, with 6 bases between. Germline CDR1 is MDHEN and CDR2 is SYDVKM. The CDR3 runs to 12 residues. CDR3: CASSEINQPQHF. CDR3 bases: TGTGCCAGCAGTGAAATTAATCAGCCCCAGCATTTT.

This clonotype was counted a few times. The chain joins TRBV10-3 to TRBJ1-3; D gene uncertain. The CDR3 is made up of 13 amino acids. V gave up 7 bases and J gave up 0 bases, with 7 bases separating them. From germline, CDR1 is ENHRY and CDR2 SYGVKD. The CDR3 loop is CAIIGDSGNTIYF. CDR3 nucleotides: TGTGCCATCATTGGGGACTCTGGAAACACCATATATTTT.

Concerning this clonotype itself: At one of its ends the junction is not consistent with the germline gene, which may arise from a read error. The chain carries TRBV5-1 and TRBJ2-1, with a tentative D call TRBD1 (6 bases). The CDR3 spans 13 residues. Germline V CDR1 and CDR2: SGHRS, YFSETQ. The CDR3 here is CANSHRDNNEQFF. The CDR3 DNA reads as TGCGCCAACAGCCACCGGGACAACAATGAGCAGTTCTTC.

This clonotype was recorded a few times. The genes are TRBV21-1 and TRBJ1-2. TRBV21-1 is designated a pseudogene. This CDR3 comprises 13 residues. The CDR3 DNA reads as TGTGCCAGCAGCAAAGTACATAACTATGGCTACACCTTC. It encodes CASSKVHNYGYTF.

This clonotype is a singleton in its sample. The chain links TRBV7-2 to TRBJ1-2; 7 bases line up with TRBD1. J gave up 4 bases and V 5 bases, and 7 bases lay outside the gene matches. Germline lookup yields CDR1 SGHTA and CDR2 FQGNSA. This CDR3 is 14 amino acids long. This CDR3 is CASSPGTAIYGYTF. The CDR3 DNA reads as TGTGCCAGCAGCCCGGGGACAGCTATCTATGGCTACACCTTC. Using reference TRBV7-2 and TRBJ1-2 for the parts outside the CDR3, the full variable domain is GAGVSQSPSNKVTEKGKDVELRCDPISGHTALYWYRQSLGQGLEFLIYFQGNSAPDKSGLPSDRFSAERTGGSVSTLTIQRTQQEDSAVYLCASSPGTAIYGYTFGSGTRLTVV.

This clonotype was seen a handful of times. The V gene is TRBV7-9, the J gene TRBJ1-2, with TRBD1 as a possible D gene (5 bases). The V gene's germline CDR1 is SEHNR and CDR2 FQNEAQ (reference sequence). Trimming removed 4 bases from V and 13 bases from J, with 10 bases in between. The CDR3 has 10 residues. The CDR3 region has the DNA TGTGCCAGCAGCTCAGGACAATCCACCTTC. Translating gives CASSSGQSTF. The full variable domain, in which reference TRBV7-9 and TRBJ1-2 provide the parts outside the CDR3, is DTGVSQNPRHKITKRGQNVTFRCDPISEHNRLYWYRQTLGQGPEFLTYFQNEAQLEKSRLLSDRFSAERPKGSFSTLEIQRTEQGDSAMYLCASSSGQSTFGSGTRLTVV.

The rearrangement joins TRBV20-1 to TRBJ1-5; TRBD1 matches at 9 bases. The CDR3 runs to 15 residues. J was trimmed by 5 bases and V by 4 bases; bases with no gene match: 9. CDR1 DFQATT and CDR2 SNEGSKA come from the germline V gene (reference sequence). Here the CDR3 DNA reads TGCAGTGCTACAGGCGGGACAGGGTTTTATCAGCCCCAGCATTTT. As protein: CSATGGTGFYQPQHF.

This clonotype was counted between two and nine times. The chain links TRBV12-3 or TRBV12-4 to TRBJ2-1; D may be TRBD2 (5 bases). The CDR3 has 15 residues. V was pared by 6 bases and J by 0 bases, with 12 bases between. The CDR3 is CASSPADSSYNEQFF. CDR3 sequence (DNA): TGTGCCAGCAGCCCAGCGGATAGCTCCTACAATGAGCAGTTCTTC.

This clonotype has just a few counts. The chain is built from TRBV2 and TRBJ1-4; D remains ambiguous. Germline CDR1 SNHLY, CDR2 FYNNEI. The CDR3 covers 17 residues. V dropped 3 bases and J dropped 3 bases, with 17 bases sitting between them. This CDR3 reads CASSERLPLRANEKLFF. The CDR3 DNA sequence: TGTGCCAGCAGTGAGCGGCTTCCGCTTCGAGCTAATGAAAAACTGTTTTTT.

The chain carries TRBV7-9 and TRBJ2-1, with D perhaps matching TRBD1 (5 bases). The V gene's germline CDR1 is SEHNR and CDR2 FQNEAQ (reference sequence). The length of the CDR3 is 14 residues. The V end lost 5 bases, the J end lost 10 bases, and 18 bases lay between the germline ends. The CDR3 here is CASSPKAGLYEQFF. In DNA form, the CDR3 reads TGTGCCAGCAGCCCAAAAGCAGGGCTGTACGAGCAGTTCTTC.

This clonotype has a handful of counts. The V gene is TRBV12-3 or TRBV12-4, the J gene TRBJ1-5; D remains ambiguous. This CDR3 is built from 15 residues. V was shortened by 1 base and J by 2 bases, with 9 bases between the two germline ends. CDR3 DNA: TGTGCCAGCAGTTTAGGTTCCGTGGGCAATCAGCCCCAGCATTTT. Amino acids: CASSLGSVGNQPQHF.